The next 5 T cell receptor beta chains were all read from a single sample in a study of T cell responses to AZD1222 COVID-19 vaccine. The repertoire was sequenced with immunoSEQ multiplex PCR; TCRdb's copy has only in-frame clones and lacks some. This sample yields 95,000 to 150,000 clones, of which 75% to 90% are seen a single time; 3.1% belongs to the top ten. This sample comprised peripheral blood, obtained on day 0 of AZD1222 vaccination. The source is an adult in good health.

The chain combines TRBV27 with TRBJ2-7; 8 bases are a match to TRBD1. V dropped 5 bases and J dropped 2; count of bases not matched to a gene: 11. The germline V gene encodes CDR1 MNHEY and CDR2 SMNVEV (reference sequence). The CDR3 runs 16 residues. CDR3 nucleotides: TGTGCCAGCAGTGTAGGACAGGGTAAAGTCCCCTACGAGCAGTACTTC. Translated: CASSVGQGKVPYEQYF.

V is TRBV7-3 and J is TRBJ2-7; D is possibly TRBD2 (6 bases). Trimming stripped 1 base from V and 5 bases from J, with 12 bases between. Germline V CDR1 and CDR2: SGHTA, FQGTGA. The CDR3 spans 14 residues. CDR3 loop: CASSLIPSDHEQYF. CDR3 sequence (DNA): TGTGCCAGCAGCTTAATACCTAGCGACCACGAGCAGTACTTC.

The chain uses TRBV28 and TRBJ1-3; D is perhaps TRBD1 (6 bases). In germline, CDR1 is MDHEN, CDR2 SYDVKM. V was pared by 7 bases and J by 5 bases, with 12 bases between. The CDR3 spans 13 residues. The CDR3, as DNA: TGTGCCAGCACGGGGGGGCCCCGAAACACCATATATTTT. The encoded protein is CASTGGPRNTIYF.

CDR3 loop: CASSRATDTQYF. DNA of the CDR3: TGTGCCAGCTCACGGGCCACAGATACGCAGTATTTT. The V and J genes are TRBV18 and TRBJ2-3; D gene uncertain. The CDR3 runs 12 residues. The germline CDR1 and CDR2 sequences are KGHSH and LQKENI. Trimming removed 4 bases at V and 2 bases at J, with 4 bases between.

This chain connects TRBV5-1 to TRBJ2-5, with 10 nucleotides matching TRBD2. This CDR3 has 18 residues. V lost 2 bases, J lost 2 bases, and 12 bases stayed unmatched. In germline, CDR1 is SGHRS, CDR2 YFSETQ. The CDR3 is CASSFTSGAGPSQETQYF. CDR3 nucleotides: TGCGCCAGCAGCTTCACTAGCGGGGCGGGGCCTAGTCAAGAGACCCAGTACTTC.